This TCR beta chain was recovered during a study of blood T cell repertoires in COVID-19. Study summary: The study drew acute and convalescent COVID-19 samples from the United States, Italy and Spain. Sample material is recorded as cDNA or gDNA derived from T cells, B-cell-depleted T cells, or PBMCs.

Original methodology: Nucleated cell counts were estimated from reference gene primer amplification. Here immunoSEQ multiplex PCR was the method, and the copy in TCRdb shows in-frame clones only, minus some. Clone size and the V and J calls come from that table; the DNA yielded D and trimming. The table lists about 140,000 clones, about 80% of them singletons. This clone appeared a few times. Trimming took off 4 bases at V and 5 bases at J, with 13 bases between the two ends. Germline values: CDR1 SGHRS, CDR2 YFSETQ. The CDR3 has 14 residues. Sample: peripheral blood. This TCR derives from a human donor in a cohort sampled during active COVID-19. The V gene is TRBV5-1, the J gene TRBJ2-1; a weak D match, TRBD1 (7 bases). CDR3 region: CASSAGQMNNEQFF. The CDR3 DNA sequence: TGCGCCAGCAGCGCGGGACAGATGAACAATGAGCAGTTCTTC.